These 12 T cell receptor beta chains came from one sample sequenced in a study of diagnostic markers for celiac disease. TCRdb re-called the reads and catalogs CDR3 proteins one per entry, DNA excluded. This sample's table reports a few thousand distinct CDR3 sequences. The sequencing input was either unsorted cells or a sorted T cell fraction (not recorded which). These receptors were taken from a human donor. This table probably holds off-target reads from a library built for another chain.

Judged by frequency, this clonotype is medium-sized. The rearrangement joins TRBV21-1 to TRBJ2-1; TCRdb's assignment of TRBD2 cannot be checked, as there is no DNA. TRBV21-1 is a pseudogene segment. The CDR3 sequence is 14 residues long. The CDR3 protein is CARSPAGGPNEQFF.

The V call is TRBV7-2, the J call TRBJ1-2. Germline assignment: CDR1 SGHTA and CDR2 FQGNSA. This CDR3 has 12 amino acids. The CDR3 loop reads CASSLQYYGYTF.

Frequency places this clonotype as medium-sized. The V call is TRBV20-1, the J call TRBJ2-1; the D call of TRBD2 rests on TCRdb alone, since no DNA is present to check it. CDR1 and CDR2 (germline): DFQATT, SNEGSKA (reference sequence). This CDR3 contains 15 residues. The CDR3 sequence: CSARTSGDIYNEQFF.

The rearrangement joins TRBV7-2 to TRBJ2-5; the TCRdb D gene call, TRBD1, has no DNA to confirm it. This CDR3 is built from 14 residues. Germline assignment: CDR1 SGHTA and CDR2 FQGNSA. The CDR3 is CASSLGGQQETQYF.

This clonotype shows up as medium-sized (0.01 to 0.1%) by frequency. This chain links TRBV28 with TRBJ2-6. In germline, CDR1 is MDHEN, CDR2 SYDVKM. The CDR3 covers 16 residues. The CDR3 loop reads CASSLVGFSGANVLTF.

This clonotype is identified as medium-sized from frequency. The genes are TRBV2 and TRBJ2-7. This CDR3 is 14 amino acids long. Germline V CDR1 and CDR2: SNHLY, FYNNEI. CDR3 amino acids: CASSEGWGGYEQYF. Variable domain in full (rest from reference TRBV2 and TRBJ2-7): EPEVTQTPSHQVTQMGQEVILRCVPISNHLYFYWYRQILGQKVEFLVSFYNNEISEKSEIFDDQFSVERPDGSNFTLKIRSTKLEDSAMYFCASSEGWGGYEQYFGPGTRLTVT.

This sequence joins TRBV14 and TRBJ1-1; as DNA is missing, the TRBD1 call by TCRdb cannot be tested. Germline loops: CDR1 SGHDN, CDR2 FVKESK. CDR3 length equals 14 residues. CDR3 sequence reads: CASSQRGANTEAFF. Supplemented by reference TRBV14 and TRBJ1-1, the full variable domain reads EAGVTQFPSHSVIEKGQTVTLRCDPISGHDNLYWYRRVMGKEIKFLLHFVKESKQDESGMPNNRFLAERTGGTYSTLKVQPAELEDSGVYFCASSQRGANTEAFFGQGTRLTVV.

The rearrangement links TRBV28 to TRBJ1-2. This CDR3 region has 14 residues. Germline-derived CDR1 and CDR2 are MDHEN and SYDVKM. The CDR3 region is CASSLSLESYGYTF.

The chain combines TRBV28 with TRBJ2-7; TCRdb returns TRBD1, unconfirmable since there is no DNA. CDR1 and CDR2 from the germline V gene are MDHEN and SYDVKM. This CDR3 region has 15 residues. Here the CDR3 reads CASIGQGFGSYEQYF.

V gene TRBV28 combines with J gene TRBJ1-1; absent DNA, TCRdb's TRBD1 call cannot be checked. Germline V lookup: CDR1 MDHEN, CDR2 SYDVKM. The CDR3 has 12 residues. Here the CDR3 reads CASSLQQGEAFF.

Measured by frequency, this clonotype is medium-sized. This chain links TRBV11-2 with TRBJ2-7; TCRdb picks TRBD1, but there is no DNA to check that call. Germline CDR1 SGHAT, CDR2 FQNNGV. The length of the CDR3 is 14 residues. This chain's CDR3 is CASSPSTGGYEQYF.

This clonotype registers medium-sized by frequency. V and J are TRBV28 and TRBJ2-6; the TCRdb D gene call, TRBD1, has no DNA to confirm it. The CDR3 is made up of 16 amino acids. Germline V gene data show CDR1 as MDHEN and CDR2 as SYDVKM. CDR3 protein: CASSSPGYAGANVLTF. The variable domain in full, with the rest retrieved from reference TRBV28 and TRBJ2-6, is DVKVTQSSRYLVKRTGEKVFLECVQDMDHENMFWYRQDPGLGLRLIYFSYDVKMKEKGDIPEGYSVSREKKERFSLILESASTNQTSMYLCASSSPGYAGANVLTFGAGSRLTVL.